This T cell receptor beta chain was retrieved from a study of blood T cell repertoires in COVID-19. As originally analysed: Estimated nucleated cell counts came from reference gene primer amplification. Assay used: immunoSEQ multiplex PCR; TCRdb lists only in-frame clones, some missing. That table is the source of V, J and clone size, and D and trimming were worked out from the DNA. Of about 110,000 clones listed, under 90% are singletons. Germline V gene lookup returns CDR1 LNHDA and CDR2 SQIVND (reference sequence). This CDR3 contains 14 residues. Trimming cost V 8 bases and J 2 bases, with 16 bases left between them.

Material: peripheral blood. This receptor was taken from a man at least 80 years old with acute or convalescent COVID-19. The J gene is TRBJ2-7, the V gene TRBV19, with D perhaps matching TRBD2 (5 bases). CDR3 coding DNA: TGTGCCAGTTCCAGGACTTCGGAGGCCTACGAGCAGTACTTC. Protein: CASSRTSEAYEQYF.